Listed below are T cell receptor beta chains from one sample, sequenced in a study of T cell responses to AZD1222 COVID-19 vaccine. Assay used: immunoSEQ multiplex PCR; TCRdb lists only in-frame clones, some missing. The data show under 130,000 clones, with nearly 90% seen just once and under 2.5% held by the top ten. The sample in question was peripheral blood, obtained 28 days after the second AZD1222 dose. These receptors all come from an adult who received the AZD1222 COVID-19 vaccine. The CDR3 runs from the conserved cysteine through the conserved F or W. A D gene is named only where the DNA matches it firmly. Clone size appears in some rows only: once, few, many, or a class for an expanded clone.

clone_size: once
j_call: TRBJ1-2
v_call: TRBV9
d_call: .
cdr3_aa: CASSGTSKKGRVDYGYTF
cdr3_nt: TGTGCCAGCAGCGGAACTTCCAAGAAGGGAAGAGTTGACTATGGCTACACCTTC

clone_size: .
j_call: TRBJ1-2
v_call: TRBV18
d_call: TRBD1
cdr3_aa: CASSPGTGDHGYTF
cdr3_nt: TGTGCCAGCTCACCTGGGACAGGGGACCATGGCTACACCTTC

clone_size: .
j_call: TRBJ2-1
v_call: TRBV11-3
d_call: .
cdr3_aa: CASSLEGSGYNEQFF
cdr3_nt: TGTGCCAGCAGCCTAGAGGGTAGCGGATACAATGAGCAGTTCTTC

clone_size: .
j_call: TRBJ1-6
v_call: TRBV28
d_call: TRBD1
cdr3_aa: CASSLSRQGVYNSPLHF
cdr3_nt: TGTGCCAGCAGTTTATCCAGACAGGGTGTTTATAATTCACCCCTCCACTTT

clone_size: .
j_call: TRBJ1-5
v_call: TRBV27
d_call: TRBD1
cdr3_aa: CASRTGIHQPQHF
cdr3_nt: TGTGCCAGCAGGACAGGGATCCATCAGCCCCAGCATTTT

clone_size: .
j_call: TRBJ1-2
v_call: TRBV6-1
d_call: .
cdr3_aa: CASSEVGARGVYGYTF
cdr3_nt: TGTGCCAGCAGTGAAGTAGGGGCCAGGGGTGTGTATGGCTACACCTTC

clone_size: .
j_call: TRBJ1-4
v_call: TRBV5-1
d_call: .
cdr3_aa: CASSLGQMGELFF
cdr3_nt: TGCGCCAGCAGCTTGGGTCAGATGGGTGAACTGTTTTTT

clone_size: .
j_call: TRBJ2-7
v_call: TRBV4-1
d_call: .
cdr3_aa: CASSPAGRKGSYEQYF
cdr3_nt: TGCGCCAGCAGCCCTGCTGGCAGGAAAGGCTCCTACGAGCAGTACTTC

clone_size: .
j_call: TRBJ2-7
v_call: TRBV5-1
d_call: .
cdr3_aa: CASSPRPGAGYEQYF
cdr3_nt: TGCGCCAGCAGCCCCCGGCCGGGCGCCGGCTACGAGCAGTACTTC

clone_size: once
j_call: TRBJ2-1
v_call: TRBV30
d_call: .
cdr3_aa: CAWSVADYNEQFF
cdr3_nt: TGTGCCTGGAGTGTCGCGGACTACAATGAGCAGTTCTTC

clone_size: .
j_call: TRBJ2-1
v_call: TRBV11-3
d_call: TRBD1
cdr3_aa: CASSADRGQLYEQFF
cdr3_nt: TGTGCCAGCAGCGCGGACAGGGGGCAATTATATGAGCAGTTCTTC

clone_size: .
j_call: TRBJ2-7
v_call: TRBV5-1
d_call: TRBD1
cdr3_aa: CASSLGTGQGPEQYF
cdr3_nt: TGCGCCAGCAGCTTGGGGACGGGACAGGGTCCCGAGCAGTACTTC

clone_size: .
j_call: TRBJ1-1
v_call: TRBV5-4
d_call: .
cdr3_aa: CASSLVGQGREAFF
cdr3_nt: TGTGCCAGCAGCTTGGTGGGGCAGGGACGGGAAGCTTTCTTT

clone_size: .
j_call: TRBJ2-3
v_call: TRBV28
d_call: .
cdr3_aa: CASSPDRKTDTQYF
cdr3_nt: TGTGCCAGCAGTCCAGACAGGAAAACAGATACGCAGTATTTT

clone_size: .
j_call: TRBJ2-1
v_call: TRBV7-9
d_call: TRBD1
cdr3_aa: CASSLGGQGARNEQFF
cdr3_nt: TGTGCCAGCAGCTTAGGGGGACAGGGGGCAAGAAATGAGCAGTTCTTC

clone_size: once
j_call: TRBJ2-1
v_call: TRBV28
d_call: TRBD1
cdr3_aa: CASRSGTGDVNEQFF
cdr3_nt: TGTGCCAGCAGATCCGGGACAGGGGATGTGAATGAGCAGTTCTTC

clone_size: .
j_call: TRBJ2-7
v_call: TRBV2
d_call: .
cdr3_aa: CASTRSGPSGEQYF
cdr3_nt: TGTGCCAGCACGCGGTCAGGTCCCTCAGGGGAGCAGTACTTC

clone_size: .
j_call: TRBJ2-7
v_call: TRBV28
d_call: .
cdr3_aa: CASSTTSRGSYEQYF
cdr3_nt: TGTGCCAGCAGTACAACCAGCAGGGGCTCCTACGAGCAGTACTTC

clone_size: .
j_call: TRBJ1-2
v_call: TRBV28
d_call: .
cdr3_aa: CASSPDSSGYTF
cdr3_nt: TGTGCCAGCAGTCCGGACAGCTCCGGCTACACCTTC

clone_size: .
j_call: TRBJ1-3
v_call: TRBV7-6
d_call: .
cdr3_aa: CASSLVGTYSGNTIYF
cdr3_nt: TGTGCCAGCAGCTTAGTCGGGACCTACTCTGGAAACACCATATATTTT

clone_size: .
j_call: TRBJ1-1
v_call: TRBV29-1
d_call: .
cdr3_aa: CSVEDSLGTEAFF
cdr3_nt: TGCAGCGTTGAAGATAGTTTGGGAACTGAAGCTTTCTTT

clone_size: .
j_call: TRBJ2-1
v_call: TRBV7-9
d_call: .
cdr3_aa: CASSLKQANNEQFF
cdr3_nt: TGTGCCAGCAGCTTGAAACAGGCCAACAATGAGCAGTTCTTC

clone_size: .
j_call: TRBJ2-3
v_call: TRBV14
d_call: TRBD2
cdr3_aa: CASSSGFSTDTQYF
cdr3_nt: TGTGCCAGCAGTAGCGGGTTTAGCACAGATACGCAGTATTTT

clone_size: few
j_call: TRBJ2-2
v_call: TRBV5-6
d_call: TRBD2
cdr3_aa: CASTRLAGVPPNTGELFF
cdr3_nt: TGTGCCAGCACCCGACTAGCGGGAGTTCCCCCGAACACCGGGGAGCTGTTTTTT

clone_size: .
j_call: TRBJ1-1
v_call: TRBV12-3/TRBV12-4
d_call: .
cdr3_aa: CASSLMANTEAFF
cdr3_nt: TGTGCCAGCAGTTTAATGGCGAACACTGAAGCTTTCTTT

clone_size: .
j_call: TRBJ2-7
v_call: TRBV3-1/TRBV3-2
d_call: .
cdr3_aa: CASSPSDSYEQYF
cdr3_nt: TGTGCCAGCAGCCCTTCCGATTCCTACGAGCAGTACTTC

clone_size: .
j_call: TRBJ2-7
v_call: TRBV11-3
d_call: .
cdr3_aa: CASSLGQVGYEQYF
cdr3_nt: TGTGCCAGCAGCTTAGGACAGGTGGGATACGAGCAGTACTTC

clone_size: .
j_call: TRBJ2-7
v_call: TRBV30
d_call: TRBD2
cdr3_aa: CAWSEGGTREQYF
cdr3_nt: TGTGCCTGGAGTGAGGGAGGGACGAGGGAGCAGTACTTC

clone_size: .
j_call: TRBJ2-6
v_call: TRBV27
d_call: .
cdr3_aa: CASSSQQGAGANVLTF
cdr3_nt: TGTGCCAGCAGTTCCCAACAGGGAGCCGGGGCCAACGTCCTGACTTTC

clone_size: .
j_call: TRBJ1-2
v_call: TRBV5-1
d_call: TRBD1
cdr3_aa: CASSLDRGNGYTF
cdr3_nt: TGCGCCAGCAGCTTGGACAGGGGAAACGGCTACACCTTC

clone_size: .
j_call: TRBJ1-3
v_call: TRBV6-6
d_call: .
cdr3_aa: CASSYSSNGNTIYF
cdr3_nt: TGTGCCAGCAGTTACTCTTCCAATGGAAACACCATATATTTT

clone_size: .
j_call: TRBJ2-3
v_call: TRBV7-9
d_call: .
cdr3_aa: CASSSPRGWGQGADTQYF
cdr3_nt: TGTGCCAGCAGCTCGCCCCGCGGCTGGGGGCAAGGTGCAGATACGCAGTATTTT